This TCR beta chain was observed in a study of spatial heterogeneity in lung cancer. Turning to the study itself: Within raw reads, each unique TCR and UMI combination appeared on average more than ten times. Study conclusions and caveats: Follow-up blood showed ubiquitous expanded tumor TCRs less than blood at resection did.

This clonotype was recorded many times. Its antigen is not known. V was trimmed by 1 base and J by 8 bases, leaving 12 bases between them. The CDR3 has 13 amino acids. Per germline, CDR1 DFQATT and CDR2 SNEGSKA (reference sequence). TCR cDNA molecules were tagged individually, and each one carried a unique molecular identifier. Each CDR3 protein is one row after TCRdb ran MiXCR on the 5' RACE reads. Of 70,000 to 90,000 distinct CDR3 sequences in the sample, 13% were seen once. Time point indicated: sample taken at primary tumor resection. Sequencing covered unsorted whole RNA taken from tumor, nontumor lung or frozen PBMC. The donor population consisted of approximately 68 patients with untreated, early-stage non-small cell lung cancer.

V gene TRBV20-1 combines with J gene TRBJ2-1, with D unresolved. Source: PBMCs, taken at surgery. The source is a male donor with early-stage non-small cell lung cancer. CDR3 protein: CSARGRVYHEQFF. CDR3 bases: TGCAGTGCTAGAGGGCGCGTTTACCATGAGCAGTTCTTC.